The clone carrying this T cell receptor (beta chain) came up a few times. The source of the sample is a study of T cells in Graves' hyperthyroidism and ophthalmopathy. The blood sample dates from first hyperthyroidism diagnosis, preceding any ophthalmopathy symptoms. RNA transcripts served as the template for amplifying TCR beta CDR3 regions. Carried out on the TCR CDR3, a first-round RT-PCR used the HTBI primer set. TCRdb recomputed calls from the multiplex PCR reads with MiXCR, one row per CDR3 protein. The table lists about 770,000 distinct CDR3 sequences, under 20% of them singletons. The CDR3 loop spans 14 amino acids. J lost 7 bases, V lost 4 bases, and 10 bases had no gene match. CDR1 SGDLS and CDR2 YYNGEE come from the germline V gene.

This chain links TRBV9 with TRBJ1-1, with 7 bases that match TRBD1. The sample consisted of blood. The TCR comes from a woman aged 45 to 65 with Graves' hyperthyroidism that later progressed to Graves' ophthalmopathy. CDR3 sequence: CASSFQVRDSEAFF. Written as DNA, the CDR3 is TGTGCCAGCAGCTTCCAGGTAAGGGACAGTGAAGCTTTCTTT.